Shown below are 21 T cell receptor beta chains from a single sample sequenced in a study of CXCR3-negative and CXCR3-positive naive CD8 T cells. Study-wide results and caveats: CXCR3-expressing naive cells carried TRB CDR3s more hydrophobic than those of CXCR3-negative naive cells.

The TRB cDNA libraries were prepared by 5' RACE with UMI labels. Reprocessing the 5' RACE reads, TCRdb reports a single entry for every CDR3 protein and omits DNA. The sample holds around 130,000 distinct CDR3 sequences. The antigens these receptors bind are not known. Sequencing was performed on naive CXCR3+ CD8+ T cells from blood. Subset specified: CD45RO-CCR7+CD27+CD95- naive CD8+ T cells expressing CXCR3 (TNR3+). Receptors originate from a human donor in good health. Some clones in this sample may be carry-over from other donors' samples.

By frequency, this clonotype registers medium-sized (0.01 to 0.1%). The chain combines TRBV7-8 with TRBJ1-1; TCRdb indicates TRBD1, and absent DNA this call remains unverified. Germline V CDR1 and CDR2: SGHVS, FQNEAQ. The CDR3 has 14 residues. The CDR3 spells CASSLDREATEAFF.

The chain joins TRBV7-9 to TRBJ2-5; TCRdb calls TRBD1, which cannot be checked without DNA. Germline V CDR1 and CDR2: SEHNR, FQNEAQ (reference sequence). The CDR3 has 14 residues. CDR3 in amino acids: CASNLGTGPETQYF.

The CDR3 region is CASYPSGGYSYEQYF. The rearrangement links TRBV27 to TRBJ2-7; TCRdb selects TRBD2, and the lack of DNA leaves this call unchecked. This CDR3 comprises 15 residues. Germline V gene sequence: CDR1 MNHEY, CDR2 SMNVEV (reference sequence).

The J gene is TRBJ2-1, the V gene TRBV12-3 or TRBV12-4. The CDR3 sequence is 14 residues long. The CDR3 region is CASSHSTIYNEQFF.

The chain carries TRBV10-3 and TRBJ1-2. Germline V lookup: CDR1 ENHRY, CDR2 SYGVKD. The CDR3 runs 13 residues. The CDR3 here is CASGEGDDYGYTF.

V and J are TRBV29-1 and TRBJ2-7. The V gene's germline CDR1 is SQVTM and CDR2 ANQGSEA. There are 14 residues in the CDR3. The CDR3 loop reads CSVEVRDRNYEQYF.

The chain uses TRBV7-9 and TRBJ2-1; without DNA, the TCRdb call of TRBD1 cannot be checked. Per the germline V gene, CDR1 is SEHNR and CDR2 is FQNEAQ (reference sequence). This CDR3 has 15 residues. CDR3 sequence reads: CASSPPGQGLNEQFF.

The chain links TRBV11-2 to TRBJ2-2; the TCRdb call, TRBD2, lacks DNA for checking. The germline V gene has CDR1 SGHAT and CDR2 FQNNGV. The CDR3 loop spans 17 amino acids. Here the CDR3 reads CASSLNPGLANTGELFF.

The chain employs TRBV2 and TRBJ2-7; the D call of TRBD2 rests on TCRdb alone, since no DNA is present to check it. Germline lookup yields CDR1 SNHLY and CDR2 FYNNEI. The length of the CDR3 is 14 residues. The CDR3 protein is CASSGGALAYEQYF.

The CDR3: CASSQLLAGHYEQYF. The V gene is TRBV3-1, the J gene TRBJ2-7; lacking DNA, the TRBD2 call made by TCRdb goes unchecked. This CDR3 spans 15 amino acids. The germline gives CDR1 LGHDT, CDR2 YNNKEL (reference sequence).

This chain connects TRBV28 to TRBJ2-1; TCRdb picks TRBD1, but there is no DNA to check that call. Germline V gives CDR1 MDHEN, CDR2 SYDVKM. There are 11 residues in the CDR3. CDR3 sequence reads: CASSPGTEEFF.

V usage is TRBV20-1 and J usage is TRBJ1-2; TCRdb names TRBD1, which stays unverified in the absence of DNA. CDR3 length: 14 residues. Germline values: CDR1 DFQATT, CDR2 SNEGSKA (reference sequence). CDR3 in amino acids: CSVRDRELPYGYTF.

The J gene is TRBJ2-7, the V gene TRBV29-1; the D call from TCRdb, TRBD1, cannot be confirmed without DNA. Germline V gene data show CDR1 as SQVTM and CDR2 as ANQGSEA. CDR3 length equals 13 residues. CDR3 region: CSVPGQGAYEQYF.

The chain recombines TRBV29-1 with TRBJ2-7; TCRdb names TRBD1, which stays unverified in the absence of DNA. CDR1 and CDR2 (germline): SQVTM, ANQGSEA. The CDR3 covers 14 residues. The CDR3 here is CSVVYRDSRYEQYF.

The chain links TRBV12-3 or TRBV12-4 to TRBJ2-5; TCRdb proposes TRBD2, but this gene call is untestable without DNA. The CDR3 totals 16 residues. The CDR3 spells CASSPPSAGDPQTQYF.

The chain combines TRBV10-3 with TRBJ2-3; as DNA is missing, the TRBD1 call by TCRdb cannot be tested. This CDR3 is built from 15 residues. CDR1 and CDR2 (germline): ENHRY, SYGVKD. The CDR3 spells CAISESTWAADTQYF.

The CDR3 loop is CSVDLGGGASVGELFF. The chain links TRBV29-1 to TRBJ2-2; as DNA is missing, the TRBD2 call by TCRdb cannot be tested. The CDR3 spans 16 residues. Germline-derived CDR1 and CDR2 are SQVTM and ANQGSEA.

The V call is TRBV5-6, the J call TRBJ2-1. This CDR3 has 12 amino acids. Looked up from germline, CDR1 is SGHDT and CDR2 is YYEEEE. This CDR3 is CASSRGGNEQFF. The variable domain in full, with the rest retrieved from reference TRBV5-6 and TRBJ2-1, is DAGVTQSPTHLIKTRGQQVTLRCSPKSGHDTVSWYQQALGQGPQFIFQYYEEEERQRGNFPDRFSGHQFPNYSSELNVNALLLGDSALYLCASSRGGNEQFFGPGTRLTVL.

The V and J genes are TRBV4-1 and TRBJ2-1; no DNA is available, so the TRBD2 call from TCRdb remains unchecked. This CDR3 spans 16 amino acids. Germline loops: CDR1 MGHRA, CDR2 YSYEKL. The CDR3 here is CASSSLAAVRGNEQFF.

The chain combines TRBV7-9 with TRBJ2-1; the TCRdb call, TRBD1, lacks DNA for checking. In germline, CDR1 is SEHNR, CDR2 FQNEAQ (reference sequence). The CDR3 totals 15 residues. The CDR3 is CASSTGTAPYNEQFF.

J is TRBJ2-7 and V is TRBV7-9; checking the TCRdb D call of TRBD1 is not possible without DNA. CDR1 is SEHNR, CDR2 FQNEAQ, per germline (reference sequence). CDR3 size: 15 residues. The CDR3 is CASSLDREVSYEQYF.